The clone carrying this T cell receptor (beta chain) was picked up many times. The antigen is undetermined. Patients with ophthalmopathy all had a Clinical Activity Score of at least 3, a NOSPECS grade of at least 4 and duration under 3 months. Pregnant or lactating patients were excluded, as were those with uncontrolled infection or other autoimmune disease. V lost 3 bases and J lost 4, with 12 bases in between. The CDR3 length is 14 residues. Germline V gene sequence: CDR1 SGHAT, CDR2 FQNNGV. The data were obtained in a study of T cells in Graves' hyperthyroidism and ophthalmopathy. Study conclusions and caveats: Stable hyperthyroidism and ophthalmopathy were separated using 13 V-J signatures.

TCR beta CDR3 region amplification was performed from RNA transcripts. The HTBI set primed first-round TCR CDR3 RT-PCR. Using its own MiXCR run on the multiplex PCR reads, TCRdb lists one record per CDR3 protein. The table has some 490,000 distinct CDR3 sequences, roughly 23% seen once. The TCR originated in a woman in her 70s with Graves' ophthalmopathy. Sequencing was carried out using blood. This chain connects TRBV11-2 to TRBJ1-1; weak D call: TRBD1 (5 bases). For the CDR3, the DNA is TGTGCCAGCAGCTTCCAGGGTAGGGGCACTGAAGCTTTCTTT. Translation gives CASSFQGRGTEAFF. The whole variable domain, filled in from reference TRBV11-2 and TRBJ1-1, reads EAGVAQSPRYKIIEKRQSVAFWCNPISGHATLYWYQQILGQGPKLLIQFQNNGVVDDSQLPKDRFSAERLKGVDSTLKIQPAKLEDSAVYLCASSFQGRGTEAFFGQGTRLTVV.